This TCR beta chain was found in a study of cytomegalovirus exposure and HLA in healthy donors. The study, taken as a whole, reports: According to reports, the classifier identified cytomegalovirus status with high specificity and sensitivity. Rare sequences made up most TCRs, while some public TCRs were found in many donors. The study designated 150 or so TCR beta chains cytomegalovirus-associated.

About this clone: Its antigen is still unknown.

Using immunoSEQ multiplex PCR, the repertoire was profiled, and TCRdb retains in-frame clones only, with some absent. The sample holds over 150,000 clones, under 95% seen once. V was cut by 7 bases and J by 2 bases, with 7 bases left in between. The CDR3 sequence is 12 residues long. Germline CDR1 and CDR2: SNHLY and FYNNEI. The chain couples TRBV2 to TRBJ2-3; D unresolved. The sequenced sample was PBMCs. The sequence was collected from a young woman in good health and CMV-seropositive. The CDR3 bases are TGTGCCAGCAACATTATCACAGATACGCAGTATTTT. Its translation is CASNIITDTQYF.